The TCR beta chain under discussion was sequenced for a study of cytomegalovirus exposure and HLA in healthy donors. Notes on the study in general: Immune exposure data for these donors was limited to CMV serostatus. Reportedly, HLA-A and HLA-B alleles of most subjects were accurately predicted from TCR beta.

Losses at the gene ends were 2 bases for V and 2 bases for J; bases not matched to a gene: 6. The CDR3 is 15 amino acids. Germline V gene data show CDR1 as MNHNS and CDR2 as SASEGT. Points on this clone: Its target is unknown.

PCR was performed using 60 Vbeta and 13 Jbeta primers. Methods used by the authors: In a later analysis, some 80 million unique TCR beta chains included roughly 11 million shared by two or more donors. Only in-frame clones appear in the TCRdb table, and some are missing; sequencing was by immunoSEQ multiplex PCR. The DNA was the basis for D and trimming; V, J and clone size are from that table. Among 85,000 to 100,000 clones listed, around 77% were seen once. The TCR comes from a man in his forties in good health and CMV-seronegative. The V and J genes are TRBV6-1 and TRBJ2-7; 7 bases agree with TRBD1. Material for sequencing was PBMCs. The CDR3 DNA reads as TGTGCCAGCAGTGAATTGGGACAGAAAACCTACGAGCAGTACTTC. Its translation: CASSELGQKTYEQYF.